This TCR beta chain was sequenced in a study of cytomegalovirus exposure and HLA in healthy donors. General study points: Associated with cytomegalovirus, according to the listing, were 164 TCR beta chains.

PCR primers comprised 60 Vbeta and 13 Jbeta primers. Clones were read by immunoSEQ multiplex PCR, and TCRdb kept only the in-frame ones, dropping some. This sample has 200,000 to 250,000 clones; under 80% occur once, and the top ten carry roughly 2%. Concerning this clone: Its cognate antigen is unknown.

This CDR3 is built from 15 residues. CDR1 MNHNS and CDR2 SASEGT come from the germline V gene. The V gene end was trimmed by 4 bases and the J gene end by 0 bases; junction bases not matched to a gene: 3. This chain connects TRBV6-1 to TRBJ1-5; 7 nucleotides line up with TRBD1. Source material: PBMCs. The TCR sequence derives from a woman between 25 and 40 years old in good health and CMV-seronegative. The CDR3 sequence: CASSAGTDSNQPQHF. DNA of the CDR3: TGTGCCAGCAGTGCCGGGACAGATAGCAATCAGCCCCAGCATTTT.